The present T cell receptor beta chain was sequenced within a study of cytomegalovirus exposure and HLA in healthy donors. Study at large: A data release that came early held some 79 million unique TCRs from HLA-typed donors.

With 0 bases clipped from V and 3 bases from J, the junction kept 4 bases outside the gene matches. This CDR3 spans 15 amino acids. Looked up from germline, CDR1 is SGHRS and CDR2 is YFSETQ. Donors likely had unrecorded immune exposures despite being nominally healthy when sampled. Primers for the PCR totalled 60 Vbeta and 13 Jbeta. Profiled with immunoSEQ multiplex PCR; TCRdb holds only in-frame clones, not every one. The sample lists 150,000 to 200,000 clones; around 80% were seen once. The material sequenced was PBMCs. The TCR sequence derives from a woman in her 40s in good health and CMV-seronegative. This rearrangement joins TRBV5-1 to TRBJ2-5; 8 bases match TRBD2. CDR3 residues: CASSLVPGREETQYF. The CDR3 nucleotides read TGCGCCAGCAGCTTGGTCCCCGGGAGGGAAGAGACCCAGTACTTC.